This T cell receptor (beta chain) was captured by sequencing in a study of CD8 T cells in Susac syndrome. Negative magnetic isolation gave CD8+ and CD4+ cells; FACS enriched CD8+ TEMRA. The CDR3 extends over 15 amino acids. CDR1 is MNHEY, CDR2 SVGAGI, per germline. Deletions cut 6 bases from V and 2 bases from J, with 14 bases between. Roughly 0.45 to 1 ug RNA was reverse transcribed with random hexamers. With immunoSEQ multiplex PCR, TCR beta CDR3 was amplified across 54 Vbeta and 13 Jbeta. TCRdb reprocessed the immunoSEQ multiplex PCR reads with MiXCR, giving one entry per CDR3 protein. Of about 440,000 distinct CDR3 sequences listed, 75% to 90% are singletons.

This TCR derives from a human donor with multiple sclerosis. Sequenced: CD8+ T cells from PBMCs. The rearrangement uses TRBV6-5 and TRBJ2-1; possibly TRBD2 for D (5 bases). Here the CDR3 reads CASSPRTFPYNEQFF. The CDR3 nucleotides read TGTGCCAGCAGCCCCCGGACTTTTCCCTACAATGAGCAGTTCTTC.